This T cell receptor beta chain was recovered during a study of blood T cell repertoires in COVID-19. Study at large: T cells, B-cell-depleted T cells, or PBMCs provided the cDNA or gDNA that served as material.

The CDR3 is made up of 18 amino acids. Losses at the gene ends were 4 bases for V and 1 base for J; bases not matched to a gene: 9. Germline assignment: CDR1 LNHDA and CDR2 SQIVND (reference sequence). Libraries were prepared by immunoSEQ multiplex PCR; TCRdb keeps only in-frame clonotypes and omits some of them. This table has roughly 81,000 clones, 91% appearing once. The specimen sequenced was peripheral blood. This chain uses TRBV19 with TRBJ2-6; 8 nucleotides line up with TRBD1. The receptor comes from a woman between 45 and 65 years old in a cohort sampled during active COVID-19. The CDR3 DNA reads TGTGCCAGTAGTACGTCCGGGACAGGCCTGTCTGGGGCCAACGTCCTGACTTTC. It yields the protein CASSTSGTGLSGANVLTF.